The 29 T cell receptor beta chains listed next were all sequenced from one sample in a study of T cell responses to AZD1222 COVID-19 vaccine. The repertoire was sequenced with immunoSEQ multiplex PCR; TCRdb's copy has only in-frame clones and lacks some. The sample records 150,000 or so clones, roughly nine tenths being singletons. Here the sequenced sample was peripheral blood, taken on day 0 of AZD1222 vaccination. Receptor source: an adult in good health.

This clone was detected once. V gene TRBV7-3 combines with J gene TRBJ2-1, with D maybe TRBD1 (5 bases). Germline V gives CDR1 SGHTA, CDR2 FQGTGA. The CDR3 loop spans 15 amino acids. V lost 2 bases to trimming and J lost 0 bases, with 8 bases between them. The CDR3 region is CASSLARGSYNEQFF. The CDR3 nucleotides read TGTGCCAGCAGCTTAGCTAGGGGCTCCTACAATGAGCAGTTCTTC.

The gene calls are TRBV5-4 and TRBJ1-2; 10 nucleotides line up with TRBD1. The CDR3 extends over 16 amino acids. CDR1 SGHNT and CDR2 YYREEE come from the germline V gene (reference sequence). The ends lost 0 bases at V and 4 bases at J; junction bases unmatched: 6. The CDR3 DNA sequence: TGTGCCAGCAGCTTGGTCAGGACAGGGGGAGGCTATGGCTACACCTTC. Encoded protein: CASSLVRTGGGYGYTF.

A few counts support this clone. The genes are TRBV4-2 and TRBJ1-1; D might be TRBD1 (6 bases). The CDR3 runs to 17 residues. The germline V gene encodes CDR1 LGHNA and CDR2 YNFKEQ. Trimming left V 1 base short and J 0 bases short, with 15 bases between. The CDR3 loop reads CASSQAMGAAMNTEAFF. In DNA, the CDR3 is TGTGCCAGCAGCCAAGCGATGGGGGCAGCGATGAACACTGAAGCTTTCTTT.

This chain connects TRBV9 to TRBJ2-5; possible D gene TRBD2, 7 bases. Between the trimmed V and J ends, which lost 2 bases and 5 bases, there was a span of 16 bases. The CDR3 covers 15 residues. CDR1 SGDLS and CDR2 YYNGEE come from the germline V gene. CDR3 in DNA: TGTGCCAGCAGCGTCGAGGGGGGGGATTGGGAGACCCAGTACTTC. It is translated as CASSVEGGDWETQYF.

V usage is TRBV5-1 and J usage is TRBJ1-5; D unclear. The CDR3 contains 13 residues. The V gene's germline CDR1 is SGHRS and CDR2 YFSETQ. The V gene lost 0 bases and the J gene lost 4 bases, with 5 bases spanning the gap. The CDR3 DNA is TGCGCCAGCAGCTTGGCGGGGAATCAGCCCCAGCATTTT. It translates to CASSLAGNQPQHF.

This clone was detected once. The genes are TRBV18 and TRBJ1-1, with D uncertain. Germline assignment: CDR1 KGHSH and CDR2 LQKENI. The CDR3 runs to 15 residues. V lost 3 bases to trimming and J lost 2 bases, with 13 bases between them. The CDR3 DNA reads TGTGCCAGCTCACCCCGTGTGACGGGCAACACTGAAGCTTTCTTT. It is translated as CASSPRVTGNTEAFF.

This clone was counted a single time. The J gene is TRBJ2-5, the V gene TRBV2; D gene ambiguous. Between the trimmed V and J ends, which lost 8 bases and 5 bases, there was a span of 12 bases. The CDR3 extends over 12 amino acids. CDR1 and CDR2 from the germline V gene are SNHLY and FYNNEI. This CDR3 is CASFLPLETQYF. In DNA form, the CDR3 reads TGTGCCAGCTTCTTGCCTTTGGAGACCCAGTACTTC.

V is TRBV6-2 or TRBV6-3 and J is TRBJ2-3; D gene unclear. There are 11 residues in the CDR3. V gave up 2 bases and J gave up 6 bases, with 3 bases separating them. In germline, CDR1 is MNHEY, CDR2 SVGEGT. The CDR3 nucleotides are TGTGCCAGCAGTTACAGGGATACGCAGTATTTT. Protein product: CASSYRDTQYF.

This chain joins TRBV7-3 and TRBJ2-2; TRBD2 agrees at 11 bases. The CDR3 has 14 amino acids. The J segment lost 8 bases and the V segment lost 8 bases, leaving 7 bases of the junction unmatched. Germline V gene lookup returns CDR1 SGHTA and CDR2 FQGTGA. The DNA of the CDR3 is TGTGCCAGCGGTAGCGGGGGGGCCTCAGGGGAGCTGTTTTTT. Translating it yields CASGSGGASGELFF.

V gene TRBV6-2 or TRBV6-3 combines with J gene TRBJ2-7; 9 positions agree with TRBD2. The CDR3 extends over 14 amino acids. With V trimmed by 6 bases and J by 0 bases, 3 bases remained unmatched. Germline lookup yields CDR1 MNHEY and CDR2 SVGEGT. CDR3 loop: CASSSGGSSYEQYF. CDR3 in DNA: TGTGCCAGCAGCAGCGGGGGGAGCTCCTACGAGCAGTACTTC.

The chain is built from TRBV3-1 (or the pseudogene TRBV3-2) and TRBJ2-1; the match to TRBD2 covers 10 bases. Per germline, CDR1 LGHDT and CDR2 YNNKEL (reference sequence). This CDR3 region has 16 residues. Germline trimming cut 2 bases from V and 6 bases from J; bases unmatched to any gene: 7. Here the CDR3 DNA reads TGTGCCAGCAGCCAAAGCCCTAGCGGGGGCTTCAATGAGCAGTTCTTC. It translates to CASSQSPSGGFNEQFF.

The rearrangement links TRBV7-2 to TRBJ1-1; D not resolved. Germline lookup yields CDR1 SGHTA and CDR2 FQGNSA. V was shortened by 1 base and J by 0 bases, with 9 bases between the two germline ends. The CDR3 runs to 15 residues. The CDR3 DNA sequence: TGTGCCAGCAGCTTAGTTAGTCTCATGAACACTGAAGCTTTCTTT. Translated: CASSLVSLMNTEAFF.

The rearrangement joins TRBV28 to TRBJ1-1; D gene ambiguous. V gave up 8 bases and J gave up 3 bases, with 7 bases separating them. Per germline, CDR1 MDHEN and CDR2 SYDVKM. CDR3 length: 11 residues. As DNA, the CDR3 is TGTGCCAGCCGCAGGTACACTGAAGCTTTCTTT. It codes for CASRRYTEAFF.

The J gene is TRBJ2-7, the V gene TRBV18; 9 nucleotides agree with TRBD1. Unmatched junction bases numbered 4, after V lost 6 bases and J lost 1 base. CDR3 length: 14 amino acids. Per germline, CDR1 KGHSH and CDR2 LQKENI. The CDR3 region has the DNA TGTGCCAGCTCCTGGGGGACAGGGTCCTACGAGCAGTACTTC. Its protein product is CASSWGTGSYEQYF.

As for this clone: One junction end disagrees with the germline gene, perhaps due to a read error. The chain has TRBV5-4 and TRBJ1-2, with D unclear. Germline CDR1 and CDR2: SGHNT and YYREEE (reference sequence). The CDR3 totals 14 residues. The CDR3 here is CAGSFSDLRHGYTF. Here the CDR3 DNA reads TGTGCCGGCAGTTTCAGTGACCTAAGGCATGGCTACACCTTC.

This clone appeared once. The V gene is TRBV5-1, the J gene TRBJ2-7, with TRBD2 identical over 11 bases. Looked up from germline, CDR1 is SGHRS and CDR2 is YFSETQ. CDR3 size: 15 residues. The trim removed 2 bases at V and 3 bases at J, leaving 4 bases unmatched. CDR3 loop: CASSLLAGVVYEQYF. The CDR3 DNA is TGCGCCAGCAGCTTACTAGCGGGGGTCGTCTACGAGCAGTACTTC.

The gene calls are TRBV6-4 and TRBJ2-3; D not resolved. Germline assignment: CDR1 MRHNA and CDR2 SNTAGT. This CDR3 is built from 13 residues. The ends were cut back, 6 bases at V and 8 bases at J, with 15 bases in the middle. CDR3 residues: CASSNEQESTQYF. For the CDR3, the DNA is TGTGCCAGCAGCAACGAACAAGAGAGTACGCAGTATTTT.

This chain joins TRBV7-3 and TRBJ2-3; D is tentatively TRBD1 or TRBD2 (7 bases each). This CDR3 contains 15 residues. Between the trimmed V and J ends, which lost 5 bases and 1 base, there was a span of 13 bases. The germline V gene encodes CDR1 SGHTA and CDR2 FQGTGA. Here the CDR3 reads CASSPQGGGTDTQYF. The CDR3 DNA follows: TGTGCCAGCAGCCCGCAGGGGGGGGGCACAGATACGCAGTATTTT.

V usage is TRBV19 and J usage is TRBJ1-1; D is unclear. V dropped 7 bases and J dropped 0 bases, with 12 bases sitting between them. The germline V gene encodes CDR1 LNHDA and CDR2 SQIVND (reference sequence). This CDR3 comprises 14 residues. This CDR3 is CASNPTAMNTEAFF. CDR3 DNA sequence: TGTGCCAGTAACCCGACGGCCATGAACACTGAAGCTTTCTTT. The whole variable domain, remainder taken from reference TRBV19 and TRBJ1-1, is DGGITQSPKYLFRKEGQNVTLSCEQNLNHDAMYWYRQDPGQGLRLIYYSQIVNDFQKGDIAEGYSVSREKKESFPLTVTSAQKNPTAFYLCASNPTAMNTEAFFGQGTRLTVV.

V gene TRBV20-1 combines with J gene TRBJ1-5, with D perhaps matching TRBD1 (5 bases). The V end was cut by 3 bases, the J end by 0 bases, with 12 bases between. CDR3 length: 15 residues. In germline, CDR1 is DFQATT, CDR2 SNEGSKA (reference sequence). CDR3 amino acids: CSASRGVYSNQPQHF. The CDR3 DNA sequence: TGCAGTGCTAGTAGGGGCGTTTATAGCAATCAGCCCCAGCATTTT.

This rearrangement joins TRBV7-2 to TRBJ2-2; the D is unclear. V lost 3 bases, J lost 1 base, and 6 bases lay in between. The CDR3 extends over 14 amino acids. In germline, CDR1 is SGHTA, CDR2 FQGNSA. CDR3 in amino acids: CASSLVRNTGELFF. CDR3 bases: TGTGCCAGCAGCTTGGTTAGGAACACCGGGGAGCTGTTTTTT.

This CDR3 reads CATYPISGGGTDTQYF. As DNA, the CDR3 is TGTGCCACCTATCCCATCAGCGGGGGGGGCACAGATACGCAGTATTTT. The genes are TRBV7-9 and TRBJ2-3, with 10 positions matching TRBD2. CDR1 and CDR2 from the germline V gene are SEHNR and FQNEAQ (reference sequence). V lost 10 bases, J lost 1 base, and 11 bases stayed unmatched. The CDR3 sequence is 16 residues long.

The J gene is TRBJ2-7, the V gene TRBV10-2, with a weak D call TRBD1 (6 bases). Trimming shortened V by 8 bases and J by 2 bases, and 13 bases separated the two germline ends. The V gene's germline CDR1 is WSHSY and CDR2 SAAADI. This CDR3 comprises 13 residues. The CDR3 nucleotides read TGCGCCAGCGGTGGACAGTGGACCTACGAGCAGTACTTC. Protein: CASGGQWTYEQYF.

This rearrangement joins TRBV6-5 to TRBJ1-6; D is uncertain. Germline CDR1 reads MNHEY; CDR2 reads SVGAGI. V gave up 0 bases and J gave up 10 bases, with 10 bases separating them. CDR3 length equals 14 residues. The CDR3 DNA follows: TGTGCCAGCAGTTACTCGCGGGCAAGGTCACCCCTCCACTTT. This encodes CASSYSRARSPLHF.

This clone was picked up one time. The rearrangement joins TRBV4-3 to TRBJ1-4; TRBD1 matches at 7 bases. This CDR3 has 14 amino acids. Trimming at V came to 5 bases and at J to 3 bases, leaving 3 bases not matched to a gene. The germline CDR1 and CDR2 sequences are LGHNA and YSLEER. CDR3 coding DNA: TGCGCCAGCAGCGCACAGGGGTCTAATGAAAAACTGTTTTTT. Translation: CASSAQGSNEKLFF.

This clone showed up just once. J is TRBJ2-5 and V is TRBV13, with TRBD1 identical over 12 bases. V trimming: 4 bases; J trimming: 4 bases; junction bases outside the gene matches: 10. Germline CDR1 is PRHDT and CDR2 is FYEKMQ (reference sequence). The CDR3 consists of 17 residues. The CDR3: CASSSGQGAPTRETQYF. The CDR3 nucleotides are TGTGCCAGCAGCTCGGGACAGGGGGCCCCTACAAGAGAGACCCAGTACTTC.

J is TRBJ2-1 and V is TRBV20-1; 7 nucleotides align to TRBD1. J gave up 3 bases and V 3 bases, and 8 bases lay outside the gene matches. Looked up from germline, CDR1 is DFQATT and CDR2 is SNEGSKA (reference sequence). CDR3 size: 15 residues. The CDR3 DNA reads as TGCAGTGCTAGTACCCGGGACAGATTCTACAATGAGCAGTTCTTC. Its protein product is CSASTRDRFYNEQFF.

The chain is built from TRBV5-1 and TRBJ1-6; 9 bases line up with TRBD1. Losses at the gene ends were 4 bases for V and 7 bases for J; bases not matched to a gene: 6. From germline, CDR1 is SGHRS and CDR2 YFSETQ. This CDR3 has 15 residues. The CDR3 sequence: CASSLTGGGNSPLHF. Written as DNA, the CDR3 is TGCGCCAGCAGCCTGACAGGGGGGGGAAATTCACCCCTCCACTTT. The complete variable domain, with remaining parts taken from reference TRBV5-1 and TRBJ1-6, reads KAGVTQTPRYLIKTRGQQVTLSCSPISGHRSVSWYQQTPGQGLQFLFEYFSETQRNKGNFPGRFSGRQFSNSRSEMNVSTLELGDSALYLCASSLTGGGNSPLHFGNGTRLTVT.

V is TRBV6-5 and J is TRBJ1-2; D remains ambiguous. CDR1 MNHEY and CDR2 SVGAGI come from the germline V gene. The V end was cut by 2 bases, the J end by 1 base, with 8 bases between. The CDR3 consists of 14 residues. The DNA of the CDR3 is TGTGCCAGCAGTTACCGTGTCAGTAACTATGGCTACACCTTC. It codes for CASSYRVSNYGYTF.